This record concerns one TCR beta chain sequence. Its antigen is not identified. With the Oncomine TCR Beta short-read assay, DNA from cultured CD4+ T cells was sequenced. TCRdb redid the calling of the PCR reads with MiXCR, one entry per CDR3 protein. The sample has around 20,000 distinct CDR3 sequences; approximately 49% are singletons. V shed 1 base and J shed 7 bases, with 8 bases lying between them. The germline V gene encodes CDR1 SGHAT and CDR2 FQNNGV. The CDR3 length is 13 residues. The data were taken from a study of vaccination and CD4 T cells after COVID-19. The treatment is: roughly 10-day PBMC culture with coronavirus spike peptide pools or control peptides (ViraFEST assay).

What was sequenced was CD4+ T cells from blood, cultured in vitro. The chain employs TRBV11-2 and TRBJ2-1; D is unclear. The receptor comes from a human donor who had recovered from COVID-19. The CDR3 sequence: CASSLVLGNEQFF. The CDR3 bases are TGTGCCAGCAGCTTAGTTCTTGGTAATGAGCAGTTCTTC.